One sample yielded the 22 T cell receptor beta chains listed below, sequenced in a study of blood T cell repertoires in COVID-19. The assay was immunoSEQ multiplex PCR, and TCRdb's table has in-frame clones only and misses some. The top ten clones hold around 6.9% of a sample with over 150,000 clones, roughly 88% of them seen once. The material sequenced was peripheral blood. The origin of the receptors is an elderly man with COVID-19, enrolled during active disease.

This rearrangement joins TRBV28 to TRBJ1-5, with 7 bases that match TRBD1. V shed 5 bases, J shed 3 bases, and the junction held 16 bases outside the gene matches. The CDR3 spans 18 residues. Germline CDR1 reads MDHEN; CDR2 reads SYDVKM. The CDR3 bases are TGTGCCAGCAGTCCGTCCGGACAGGCTGCGGGTTTCAATCAGCCCCAGCATTTT. It specifies CASSPSGQAAGFNQPQHF.

V and J are TRBV7-9 and TRBJ2-1, with TRBD1 matching over 8 bases. CDR1 and CDR2 from the germline V gene are SEHNR and FQNEAQ (reference sequence). This CDR3 has 15 residues. With 1 base clipped from V and 9 bases from J, the junction kept 8 bases outside the gene matches. CDR3 coding DNA: TGTGCCAGCAGCTTAGGAGGGACAGGTCAGGGTGAGCAGTTCTTC. Translated, it gives CASSLGGTGQGEQFF.

This rearrangement joins TRBV19 to TRBJ1-5; D remains unclear. Trimming pared 1 base from V and 5 bases from J, leaving 6 bases between. The CDR3 loop spans 13 amino acids. Looked up from germline, CDR1 is LNHDA and CDR2 is SQIVND (reference sequence). The CDR3 is CASSIAFDQPQHF. The CDR3 nucleotides are TGTGCCAGTAGTATAGCCTTCGATCAGCCCCAGCATTTT. The full variable domain, its missing parts supplied by reference TRBV19 and TRBJ1-5, is DGGITQSPKYLFRKEGQNVTLSCEQNLNHDAMYWYRQDPGQGLRLIYYSQIVNDFQKGDIAEGYSVSREKKESFPLTVTSAQKNPTAFYLCASSIAFDQPQHFGDGTRLSIL.

This rearrangement joins TRBV2 to TRBJ1-5; the D is unclear. V gave up 3 bases and J gave up 5 bases, with 11 bases separating them. The germline V gene encodes CDR1 SNHLY and CDR2 FYNNEI. The CDR3 extends over 14 amino acids. The CDR3 DNA reads as TGTGCCAGCAGTGAGGTCTTCCGGGATCAGCCCCAGCATTTT. Translating gives CASSEVFRDQPQHF.

The chain combines TRBV19 with TRBJ1-1; the match to TRBD1 covers 7 bases. The V gene's germline CDR1 is LNHDA and CDR2 SQIVND (reference sequence). The CDR3 totals 15 residues. V lost 7 bases, J lost 11 bases, and 19 bases stayed unmatched. CDR3 nucleotide sequence: TGTGCCAGTACCTCACCCCGGACAGGCCTTAGGAGGGCTTTCTTT. Amino acid sequence: CASTSPRTGLRRAFF.

The chain joins TRBV6-1 to TRBJ2-3; 9 bases map to TRBD1. The V gene end was trimmed by 3 bases and the J gene end by 4 bases; junction bases not matched to a gene: 2. Germline-derived CDR1 and CDR2 are MNHNS and SASEGT. The CDR3 spans 14 residues. This CDR3 is CASSEGTGSDTQYF. The CDR3 region has the DNA TGTGCCAGCAGTGAGGGGACAGGGTCAGATACGCAGTATTTT.

V is TRBV16 and J is TRBJ1-2, with 7 nucleotides matching TRBD1. Germline V gene data show CDR1 as KGHSY and CDR2 as FQNENV. There are 16 residues in the CDR3. The junction had 9 bases not matched to a gene; V was cut back by 4 bases and J by 1 base. CDR3 region: CASSLQGGHRNYGYTF. DNA of the CDR3: TGTGCCAGCAGCCTTCAGGGGGGACACCGTAACTATGGCTACACCTTC.

CDR3 residues: CASSLDRGRTDTQYF. CDR3 DNA sequence: TGTGCCAGCAGCCTCGACAGGGGGCGCACAGATACGCAGTATTTT. This rearrangement joins TRBV5-4 to TRBJ2-3; 10 positions match TRBD1. With V trimmed by 4 bases and J by 1 base, 3 bases remained unmatched. CDR1 SGHNT and CDR2 YYREEE come from the germline V gene (reference sequence). This CDR3 has 15 residues. Together with reference TRBV5-4 and TRBJ2-3, the CDR3 gives the full variable domain: ETGVTQSPTHLIKTRGQQVTLRCSSQSGHNTVSWYQQALGQGPQFIFQYYREEENGRGNFPPRFSGLQFPNYSSELNVNALELDDSALYLCASSLDRGRTDTQYFGPGTRLTVL.

This clone has a single count. The chain has TRBV27 and TRBJ2-5, with 7 bases identical to TRBD1. The ends lost 8 bases at V and 5 bases at J; junction bases unmatched: 8. Germline CDR1 MNHEY, CDR2 SMNVEV (reference sequence). The CDR3 has 13 amino acids. The DNA of the CDR3 is TGTGCCAGCGGAATTTACAGGGGTGAGACCCAGTACTTC. It encodes CASGIYRGETQYF.

The chain is built from TRBV4-1 and TRBJ2-4, with D possibly TRBD1 on 8 matching bases. This CDR3 has 17 amino acids. Germline CDR1 and CDR2: MGHRA and YSYEKL. V lost 2 bases and J lost 0, with 14 bases in between. Written as DNA, the CDR3 is TGCGCCAGCAGCCAAACAGGGGGGGGGCTAGCCAAAAACATTCAGTACTTC. Its translation is CASSQTGGGLAKNIQYF.

The gene calls are TRBV24-1 and TRBJ2-1, with 9 positions matching TRBD1. In germline, CDR1 is KGHDR, CDR2 SFDVKD. This CDR3 spans 17 amino acids. Germline trimming cut 3 bases from V and 6 bases from J; bases unmatched to any gene: 11. This CDR3 reads CATSDPPGQGSGNEQFF. The CDR3 DNA sequence: TGTGCCACCAGTGATCCGCCGGGACAGGGATCTGGCAATGAGCAGTTCTTC.

The rearrangement links TRBV5-1 to TRBJ2-6, with 8 bases lining up with TRBD1. This CDR3 region has 18 residues. V was pared by 3 bases and J by 0 bases, with 8 bases of the junction left unmatched. Per the germline V gene, CDR1 is SGHRS and CDR2 is YFSETQ. CDR3 in DNA: TGCGCCAGCAGCTGGGGGGACAGGTTCTACTCTGGGGCCAACGTCCTGACTTTC. Translating gives CASSWGDRFYSGANVLTF.

Comment on this clone: Other DNA variants within this sample encode the same CDR3. The CDR3 loop reads CASSLQSGISYEQYF. CDR3 DNA sequence: TGTGCCAGCAGCTTACAATCCGGGATCTCCTACGAGCAGTACTTC. V and J are TRBV11-3 and TRBJ2-7; the D gene is possibly TRBD2 (5 bases). Germline values: CDR1 SGHNT, CDR2 YENEEA. The CDR3 spans 15 residues. V was trimmed by 2 bases and J by 0 bases, leaving 11 bases between them.

V usage is TRBV21-1 and J usage is TRBJ2-7; the table's D call, TRBD1, has no DNA check behind it. TRBV21-1 is a recognized pseudogene. The CDR3 has 15 residues. This CDR3 reads CASSPHGTGEHEQYF. DNA for the CDR3: TGTGCCAGCAGCCCTCATGGGACAGGGGAGCACGAGCAGTACTTC.

The genes are TRBV10-3 and TRBJ1-2, with D maybe TRBD1 (5 bases). This CDR3 spans 17 amino acids. The germline V gene has CDR1 ENHRY and CDR2 SYGVKD. The V end lost 0 bases, the J end lost 4 bases, and 18 bases lay between the germline ends. In DNA, the CDR3 is TGTGCCATCAGTGAGTCAATAACCACTGACAGACTCTATGGCTACACCTTC. It encodes CAISESITTDRLYGYTF.

V usage is TRBV11-2 and J usage is TRBJ1-2, with 7 bases that match TRBD1. The CDR3 is 14 residues long. Trimming removed 1 base from V and 4 bases from J; junction bases left unmatched: 3. The germline V gene has CDR1 SGHAT and CDR2 FQNNGV. CDR3 nucleotide sequence: TGTGCCAGCAGCTTAGCGTCAGGGGGCTATGGCTACACCTTC. Translation: CASSLASGGYGYTF.

V and J are TRBV15 and TRBJ1-4, with unresolved D. The ends were cut back, 1 base at V and 4 bases at J, with 16 bases in the middle. CDR1 is LNHNV, CDR2 YYDKDF, per germline (reference sequence). There are 17 residues in the CDR3. This CDR3 is CATSRGASRAFNEKLFF. CDR3 DNA sequence: TGTGCCACCAGCAGAGGAGCTTCGAGGGCCTTTAATGAAAAACTGTTTTTT.

The V and J genes are TRBV12-5 and TRBJ1-4; maybe TRBD1 (5 bases). This CDR3 has 13 amino acids. Germline CDR1 and CDR2: LGHNT and FRNRAP. Trimming pared 1 base from V and 8 bases from J, leaving 8 bases between. The DNA of the CDR3 is TGTGCTAGTGGTTTGGGGGGGGAAGAAAAACTGTTTTTT. It yields the protein CASGLGGEEKLFF.

The chain couples TRBV4-2 to TRBJ2-3; 9 bases are shared with TRBD2. The CDR3 is 17 amino acids. Losses at the gene ends were 0 bases for V and 6 bases for J; bases not matched to a gene: 10. Germline V lookup: CDR1 LGHNA, CDR2 YNFKEQ. The CDR3, as DNA: TGTGCCAGCAGCCAAGAAAAAGCGGGGGGTCGGCGGGATACGCAGTATTTT. It specifies CASSQEKAGGRRDTQYF.

The chain couples TRBV9 to TRBJ2-1; tentatively, D is TRBD2 (6 bases). The germline gives CDR1 SGDLS, CDR2 YYNGEE. The CDR3 loop spans 18 amino acids. V lost 4 bases to trimming and J lost 4 bases, with 24 bases between them. CDR3 in DNA: TGTGCCAGCAGCTCACGGACTAACCGGCCGAATATATACAATGAGCAGTTCTTC. The encoded protein is CASSSRTNRPNIYNEQFF. Full variable domain (remainder filled in from reference TRBV9 and TRBJ2-1): DSGVTQTPKHLITATGQRVTLRCSPRSGDLSVYWYQQSLDQGLQFLIQYYNGEERAKGNILERFSAQQFPDLHSELNLSSLELGDSALYFCASSSRTNRPNIYNEQFFGPGTRLTVL.

This clone occurred once. The chain joins TRBV4-2 to TRBJ1-2; 9 bases match TRBD1. The junction had 9 bases not matched to a gene; V was cut back by 0 bases and J by 4 bases. The CDR3 spans 17 residues. CDR1 LGHNA and CDR2 YNFKEQ come from the germline V gene. CDR3 protein: CASSQDLGQGGTYGYTF. CDR3 in DNA: TGTGCCAGCAGCCAAGATTTGGGACAGGGAGGGACCTATGGCTACACCTTC.

This rearrangement joins TRBV5-4 to TRBJ1-1; tentative D call: TRBD1 (6 bases). The CDR3 has 14 residues. Between the trimmed V and J ends, which lost 4 bases and 0 bases, there was a span of 10 bases. Germline V CDR1 and CDR2: SGHNT, YYREEE (reference sequence). Here the CDR3 reads CASSVDSMNTEAFF. CDR3 nucleotide sequence: TGTGCCAGCAGCGTGGACAGTATGAACACTGAAGCTTTCTTT.